This passage covers 2 T cell receptor beta chains from one sample sequenced in a study of Ad26.COV2.S vaccination and SARS-CoV-2 variants (dated by TCRdb to about 2021). Libraries were constructed by the immunoSEQ multiplex PCR assay. In its TCRdb copy, this immuneACCESS table keeps in-frame sequences only and misses some clones. Where compared with another copy, unresolved V genes explain less than half of these, and the others have no known cause. The sample yields 300,000 to 400,000 clones; about nine tenths were counted once. The ten largest clones capture approximately 5% of the sample. Sample treatment or condition, as interpreted from the label and publication: some 20 received Ad26.COV2.S at low or high dose, single or two shots; 5 received placebo; per-sample allocation not given. Repertoires of vaccine and placebo recipients were sequenced from samples collected on day 63 after the first injection.

Sequencing was performed on peripheral blood, taken in a trial of Ad26.COV2.S vaccine versus placebo. The receptor source for this set is a person between 18 and 59 years old who received the Ad26.COV2.S COVID-19 vaccine or a placebo.

This sequence joins TRBV6-5 and TRBJ1-4, with D tentatively TRBD1 (5 bases). The CDR3 loop spans 12 amino acids. V lost 0 bases and J 12 bases, leaving 8 bases between the germline ends. Germline V gene data show CDR1 as MNHEY and CDR2 as SVGAGI. The CDR3 protein is CASSYSGEELFF. The CDR3 coding sequence is TGTGCCAGCAGTTACTCGGGGGAGGAACTGTTTTTT.

The sample holds a few counts of this clone. CDR3 residues: CSVPGDREAFF. Here the CDR3 DNA reads TGCAGCGTCCCTGGGGACAGGGAGGCTTTCTTT. The chain carries TRBV29-1 and TRBJ1-1; TRBD1 aligns across 9 bases. V trimming: 6 bases; J trimming: 11 bases; junction bases outside the gene matches: 7. This CDR3 spans 11 amino acids. Germline V gene data show CDR1 as SQVTM and CDR2 as ANQGSEA. Drawing the rest from reference TRBV29-1 and TRBJ1-1, the complete variable domain is SAVISQKPSRDICQRGTSLTIQCQVDSQVTMMFWYRQQPGQSLTLIATANQGSEATYESGFVIDKFPISRPNLTFSTLTVSNMSPEDSSIYLCSVPGDREAFFGQGTRLTVV.